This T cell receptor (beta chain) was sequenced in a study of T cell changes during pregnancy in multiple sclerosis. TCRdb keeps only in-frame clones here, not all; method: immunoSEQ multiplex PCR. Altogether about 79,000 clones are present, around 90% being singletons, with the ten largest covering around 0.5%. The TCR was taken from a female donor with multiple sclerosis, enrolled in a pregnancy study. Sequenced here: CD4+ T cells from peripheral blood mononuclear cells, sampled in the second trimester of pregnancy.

Here the CDR3 reads CASGGLNIQYF. Here the CDR3 DNA reads TGTGCCAGCGGGGGACTTAACATTCAGTACTTC. The chain has TRBV6-6 and TRBJ2-4; the D gene is possibly TRBD2 (6 bases). CDR1 is MNHNY and CDR2 is SVGAGI in the germline V gene (reference sequence). V shed 8 bases and J shed 7 bases, with 9 bases lying between them. CDR3 length equals 11 residues.